This TCR beta chain stems from a study of vaccination effects on CD4 cells after COVID-19 (dated by TCRdb to 2021 to 2024). Looking at the study overall: Each participant got two doses of an mRNA SARS-CoV-2 vaccine, either BNT162b2 or mRNA-1273. In the study, cultures from other donors were sequenced using the Oncomine TCR Beta short-read assay on an Illumina iSeq 100. A total of 9 to 11 COVID-19 convalescent patients and a few SARS-CoV-2-naive healthy vaccine recipients were included in the full study. SARS-CoV-2 spike-specific CD4+ TCR repertoires were compared before and after mRNA vaccination in COVID-19 convalescent patients and in infection-naive vaccine recipients.

CDR1 and CDR2, looked up from the germline V gene, are SGHAT and FQNNGV. At the junction V is shortened by 2 bases and J by 5 bases, with 18 bases in between. The CDR3 holds 16 amino acids from the cysteine to the phenylalanine. The kept DNA is CDR3 alone, 48 bases in frame from the first base. The library was built by means of the immunoSEQ multiplex PCR assay. DNA from the cultured, isolated CD4+ T cells was subjected to TCR beta CDR3 sequencing. The paper's data handling went like this. Non-productive TCR sequences were removed and reads were trimmed to the CDR3 region, keeping CDR3s of at least 7 amino acids. Antigen-specific clonotypes were identified using the MANAFEST web app by comparison of expansion in peptide wells against reference cultures. For clones to be considered positive, expansion at FDR<0.05 versus reference and all other wells, an odds ratio above 5, and a frequency above 0.1% in two replicate wells were required. Cross-reactive clonotypes were defined as significantly expanded in SARS-CoV-2 spike wells and in at least one common cold coronavirus spike condition. Levenshtein distance calculated with the stringdist R package was used to assess CDR3 similarity, and unrooted trees were constructed with ape in R 3.6.1. TCRdb's version of the immuneACCESS table is confined to in-frame rearrangements and falls short of the full clone set. An unresolved V gene accounts for under half of the shortfall where checked; the remainder is of unknown origin. The DNA was the basis for D and trimming; V, J and clone size are from that table. The table for this sample lists 74,000 or so clones; approximately 80% of them were counted only once. The ten largest clones add up to 10% to 15% of the sample.

In the ViraFEST assay, PBMC were stimulated with viral peptide pools, and TCR sequencing was then used to find antigen-specific CD4+ T cell clonotypes based on their expansion. After less than 13 days of culture, CD4+ T cells were isolated with the EasySep CD4+ T cell isolation kit. Healthy vaccine recipients had no prior SARS-CoV-2 infection, confirmed by negative nucleocapsid antibodies before and after vaccination. Some 2 million PBMC per well were cultured in IMDM with about 4.8% human AB serum, 10 IU/ml IL-2 and gentamicin, plus 10 ug/ml peptides. On days 3 and 7, half of the culture medium was replaced with fresh IL-2-containing medium. Each peptide stimulation condition was cultured in triplicate wells unless otherwise noted. Using Ficoll-Paque Plus gradient centrifugation, PBMC were separated from whole blood and then either used fresh or cryopreserved at -140C. Overlapping peptide pools spanned the spike proteins of SARS-CoV-2 and the common cold coronaviruses HCoV-NL63, HCoV-OC43 and HCoV-229E. Genomic DNA was extracted from cultured CD4+ T cells with the QIAamp micro DNA kit.

The sample holds a few counts of this clone. Its antigen is unknown. Base quality data are lacking; no much larger clone is found one base away. Points the paper makes about the study in general: In healthy vaccine recipients, vaccine-induced clones were almost all SARS-CoV-2 mono-reactive, with only 1 of 255 being cross-reactive with common cold coronaviruses. Clones induced by infection and clones induced by vaccination both contracted markedly at late timepoints after vaccination, which fits with T cell responses waning over time. The study was limited by a small number of convalescent patients and lacked early post-infection timepoints.

Recombination connected TRBV11-2 to TRBJ2-5; the D match is possibly TRBD1 or TRBD2, with 5 bases aligned in each. The clonotype comes from a human donor who received a COVID-19 vaccine. The specimen was CD4+ T cells from PBMCs cultured with SARS-CoV-2 spike peptides, collected before COVID-19 vaccination. The intended sense of this specimen's cell subset or site label: SARS-CoV-2 spike overlapping peptide pool stimulation. The base sequence is TGTGCCAGCAGCTTATCGATGGGACCCGGCGAGGAGACCCAGTACTTC. The encoded protein is CASSLSMGPGEETQYF.